The clone carrying this T cell receptor beta chain has at least ten counts. The sample belongs to a study of T cells in Graves' hyperthyroidism and ophthalmopathy. Study in general: Blood was drawn when the patient was first diagnosed and still untreated.

CDR1 is SEHNR and CDR2 is FQNEAQ in the germline V gene (reference sequence). V shed 5 bases and J shed 5 bases, with 18 bases lying between them. The length of the CDR3 is 15 residues. Amplified TCR beta CDR3 regions came from RNA transcripts. A first-round RT-PCR of the TCR CDR3 used the HTBI primer set. TCRdb called the multiplex PCR reads again in MiXCR, with one record for every CDR3 protein. The sample records more than 300,000 distinct CDR3 sequences, 17% being singletons. This sequence joins TRBV7-9 and TRBJ2-5; D not certain. The TCR sequence derives from a young woman with Graves' hyperthyroidism that later progressed to Graves' ophthalmopathy. Sequenced sample: blood. CDR3 bases: TGTGCCAGCAGCCCCCCTCGGCAGGCGAGGGAGACCCAGTACTTC. Its translation: CASSPPRQARETQYF.